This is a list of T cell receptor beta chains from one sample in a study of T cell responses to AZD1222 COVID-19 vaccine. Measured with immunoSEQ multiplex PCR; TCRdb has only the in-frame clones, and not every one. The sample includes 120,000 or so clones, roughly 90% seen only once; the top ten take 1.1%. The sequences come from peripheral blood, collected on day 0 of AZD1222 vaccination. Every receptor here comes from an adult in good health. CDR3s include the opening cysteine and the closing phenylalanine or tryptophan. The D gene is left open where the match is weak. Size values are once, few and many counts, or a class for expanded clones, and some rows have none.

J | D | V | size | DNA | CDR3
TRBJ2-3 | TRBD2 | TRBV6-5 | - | TGTGCCAGCACCCCGGGACTAGAGACAGATACGCAGTATTTT | CASTPGLETDTQYF
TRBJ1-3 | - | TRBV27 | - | TGTGCCAGCAGTAGCCTGGACACGAGCTCTGGAAACACCATATATTTT | CASSSLDTSSGNTIYF
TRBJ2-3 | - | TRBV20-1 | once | TGCAGTGCTAGGGCCCTAGATACGCAGTATTTT | CSARALDTQYF
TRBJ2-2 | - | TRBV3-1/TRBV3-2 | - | TGTGCCAGCAGCCAGGGAGGCGGGGGCCTCACCGGGGAGCTGTTTTTT | CASSQGGGGLTGELFF
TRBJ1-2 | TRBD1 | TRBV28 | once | TGTGCCAGCAGTTTACCCACAGGGGTAGTCTATGGCTACACCTTC | CASSLPTGVVYGYTF
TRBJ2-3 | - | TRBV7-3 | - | TGTGCCAGCAGCCTCGGGGTAGGGGGAAACACAGATACGCAGTATTTT | CASSLGVGGNTDTQYF
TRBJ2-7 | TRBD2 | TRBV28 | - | TGTGCCAGCAGTTTTTTGGCGGGAGGGACCTACGAGCAGTACTTC | CASSFLAGGTYEQYF
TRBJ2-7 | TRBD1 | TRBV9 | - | TGTGCCAGCAGCGTGACAGGGGGCGAAGGGTACGAGCAGTACTTC | CASSVTGGEGYEQYF
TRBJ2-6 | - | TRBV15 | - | TGTGCCACCAGCAGAGTTAACTCTGGGGCCAACGTCCTGACTTTC | CATSRVNSGANVLTF
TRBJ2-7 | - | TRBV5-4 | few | TGTGCCAGCAGCTTGGACCCAGGGGTGAACGAGCAGTACTTC | CASSLDPGVNEQYF
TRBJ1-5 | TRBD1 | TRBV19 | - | TGTGCCAGTAGGAGAGACAGGGTATTCGGTCAGCCCCAGCATTTT | CASRRDRVFGQPQHF
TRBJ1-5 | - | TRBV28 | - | TGTGCCAGCAGTTTATTCGGGCCCCAGCATTTT | CASSLFGPQHF
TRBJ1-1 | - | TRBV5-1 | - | TGCGCCAGCAGCTTGAGTTCGGGCCCCACAGCTGAAGCTTTCTTT | CASSLSSGPTAEAFF
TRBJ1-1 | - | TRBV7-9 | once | TGTGCCAGCAGCTTTGGGTTTGCTGAAGCTTTCTTT | CASSFGFAEAFF
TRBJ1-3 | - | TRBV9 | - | TGTGCCAGCAGCGTAGCGCTGGGGGATGAGAACACCATATATTTT | CASSVALGDENTIYF
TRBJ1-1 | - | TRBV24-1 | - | TGTGCCACCAGTGATTCTGCCAGGGAGAACACTGAAGCTTTCTTT | CATSDSARENTEAFF
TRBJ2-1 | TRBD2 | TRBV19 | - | TGTGCCAGTAGTAAGGGAGGAACTAGCGGGAGGTTCAATGAGCAGTTCTTC | CASSKGGTSGRFNEQFF
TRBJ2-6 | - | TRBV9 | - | TGTGCCAGCAGCGTAGATAGGGTGTCCGGGGCCAACGTCCTGACTTTC | CASSVDRVSGANVLTF
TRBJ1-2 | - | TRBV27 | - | TGTGCCAGCAGTTTATCGCTCACGGGTAACTATGGCTACACCTTC | CASSLSLTGNYGYTF
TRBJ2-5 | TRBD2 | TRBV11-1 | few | TGTGCCAGCAGCTTAGGGCAGACTAGCGGCCAAGAGACCCAGTACTTC | CASSLGQTSGQETQYF
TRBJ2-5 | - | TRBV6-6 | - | TGTGCCAGCAGTTACTCGATGACTAAGTACCAAGAGACCCAGTACTTC | CASSYSMTKYQETQYF
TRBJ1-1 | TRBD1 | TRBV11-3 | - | TGTGCCAGCAGCCGCACGCAGGGGGCAGGATACACTGAAGCTTTCTTT | CASSRTQGAGYTEAFF
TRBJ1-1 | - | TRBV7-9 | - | TGTGCCAGCAGCTTATGGGACACAAACACTGAAGCTTTCTTT | CASSLWDTNTEAFF
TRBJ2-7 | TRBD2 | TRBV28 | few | TGTGCCAGCAGAGTACAGGGTAGCGGGAGCTACGAGCAGTACTTC | CASRVQGSGSYEQYF
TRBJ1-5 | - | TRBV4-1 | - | TGCGCCAGCAGCCAAGATATGGGGGTTTTCAATCAGCCCCAGCATTTT | CASSQDMGVFNQPQHF
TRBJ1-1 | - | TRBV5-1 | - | TGCGCCAGCAGCTTGACGGAAAAGAACACTGAAGCTTTCTTT | CASSLTEKNTEAFF
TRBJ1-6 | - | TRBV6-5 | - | TGTGCCAGTGGACGCGAAATCTCCTATAATTCACCCCTCCACTTT | CASGREISYNSPLHF